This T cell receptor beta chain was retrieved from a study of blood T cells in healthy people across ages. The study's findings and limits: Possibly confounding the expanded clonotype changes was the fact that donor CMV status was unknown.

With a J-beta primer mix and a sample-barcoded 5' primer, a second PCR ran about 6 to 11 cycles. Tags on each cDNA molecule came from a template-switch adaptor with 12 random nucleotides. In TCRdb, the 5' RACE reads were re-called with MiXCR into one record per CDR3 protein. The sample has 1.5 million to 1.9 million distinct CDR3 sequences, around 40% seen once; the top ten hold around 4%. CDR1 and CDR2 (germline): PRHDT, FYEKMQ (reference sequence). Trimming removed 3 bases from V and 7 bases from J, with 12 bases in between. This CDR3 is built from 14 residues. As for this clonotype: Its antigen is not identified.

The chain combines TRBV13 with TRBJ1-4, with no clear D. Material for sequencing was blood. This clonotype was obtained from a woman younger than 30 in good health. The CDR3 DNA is TGTGCCAGCAGCTTCCGTGCCGAGGGTGAAAAACTGTTTTTT. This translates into CASSFRAEGEKLFF.